This T cell receptor (beta chain) was identified in a study of early T cells in non-severe SARS-CoV-2 infection. CDR3 size: 12 residues. V was clipped by 1 base and J by 3 bases, with 4 bases between them. Germline CDR1 reads MGHDK; CDR2 reads SYGVNS. Study results and caveats: Private and CD4 specificities were missed by VDJdb matching, skewed to anti-spike CD8.

This clonotype was picked up a small number of times. Antigen specificity is unknown. TCRdb re-called the 5' RACE reads with MiXCR, one entry per CDR3 protein. The data show about 64,000 distinct CDR3 sequences, roughly 21% seen once. The sequences come from whole blood, collected at baseline. The chain has TRBV25-1 and TRBJ2-7, with D unresolved. The clonotype originates from an adult who was a healthcare worker with PCR-confirmed SARS-CoV-2 infection or an uninfected control (not recorded which). As DNA, the CDR3 is TGTGCCAGCAGTGAATCTGGCTACGAGCAGTACTTC. Its protein is CASSESGYEQYF.